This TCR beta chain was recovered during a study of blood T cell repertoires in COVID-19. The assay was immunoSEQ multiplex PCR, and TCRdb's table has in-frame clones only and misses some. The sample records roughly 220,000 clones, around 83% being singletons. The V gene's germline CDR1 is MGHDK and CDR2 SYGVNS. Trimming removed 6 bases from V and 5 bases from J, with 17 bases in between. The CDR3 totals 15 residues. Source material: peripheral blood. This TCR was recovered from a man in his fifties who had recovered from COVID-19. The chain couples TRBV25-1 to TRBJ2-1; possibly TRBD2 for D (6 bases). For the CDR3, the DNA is TGTGCCAGCAGAGAGGGGACTTCGGGGAACAATGAGCAGTTCTTC. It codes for CASREGTSGNNEQFF.